Sequencing of this TCR beta chain was carried out in a study of regulatory T cells in long-lasting Graves disease. Findings and limits, study-wide: Favored usage of TRBV28, TRBJ1-2 and TRBJ2-5 was recorded in persistent disease.

There are 17 residues in the CDR3. Germline values: CDR1 KGHDR, CDR2 SFDVKD. V trimming: 3 bases; J trimming: 7 bases; junction bases outside the gene matches: 13. Regarding time point: newly diagnosed GD, antithyroid drugs for less than 3 months. RNA extracted from PBMCs served as the sequencing template. Sequencing libraries for TCR beta were prepared with iRepertoire HTBI primers and Arm-PCR of CDR3 regions. One entry per CDR3 protein results from TCRdb running MiXCR on the multiplex PCR reads. The table includes more than 300,000 distinct CDR3 sequences, around 15% detected once. This clonotype was counted many times. The antigen is unknown.

This receptor was obtained from a female donor with Graves disease. The chain has TRBV24-1 and TRBJ2-2, with 7 bases lining up with TRBD1. The sample was peripheral blood mononuclear cells (PBMCs), taken at new diagnosis, from a patient treated with antithyroid drugs. The CDR3 loop reads CATSDQKTTGSGGELFF. The CDR3 DNA follows: TGTGCCACCAGTGATCAAAAAACGACAGGGTCGGGCGGGGAGCTGTTTTTT.